This entry lists 7 T cell receptor beta chains sequenced from one sample in a study of cytomegalovirus exposure and HLA in healthy donors. The PCR was carried out with 60 Vbeta primers and 13 Jbeta primers. Produced via immunoSEQ multiplex PCR; TCRdb's table is partial and in-frame only. The sample holds 100,000 to 150,000 clones. Sequencing was carried out using PBMCs. All receptors derive from a man aged 18 to 29 in good health and CMV-seronegative.

The DNA for the CDR3 is TGTGCCAGCTCCTCCGGGACAAACCCCTACGAGCAGTACTTC. Its translation: CASSSGTNPYEQYF. The genes are TRBV6-5 and TRBJ2-7, with D possibly TRBD1 on 6 matching bases. Germline CDR1 reads MNHEY; CDR2 reads SVGAGI. CDR3 length equals 14 residues. The V and J ends lost 8 bases and 2 bases respectively, with 16 bases between them.

The rearrangement links TRBV29-1 to TRBJ2-7; perhaps TRBD1 as D (5 bases). V dropped 4 bases and J dropped 6 bases, with 16 bases sitting between them. Germline CDR1 is SQVTM and CDR2 is ANQGSEA. The CDR3 extends over 13 amino acids. The CDR3 DNA reads TGCAGCGTTGGGGCGGTGGCTGGGGCCGAGCAGTACTTC. Protein product: CSVGAVAGAEQYF.

DNA of the CDR3: TGTGCCTGGAGCGGCCTGACAGGGTCGGCCTACGAGCAGTACTTC. This codes for CAWSGLTGSAYEQYF. The chain uses TRBV30 and TRBJ2-7, with 7 bases matching TRBD1. The length of the CDR3 is 15 residues. Germline V CDR1 and CDR2: GTSNPN, SVGIG (reference sequence). Germline trimming cut 3 bases from V and 2 bases from J; bases unmatched to any gene: 10.

The chain recombines TRBV7-3 with TRBJ2-2, with 7 bases matching TRBD1. The CDR3 runs to 15 residues. The germline V gene encodes CDR1 SGHTA and CDR2 FQGTGA. With 6 bases clipped from V and 5 bases from J, the junction kept 9 bases outside the gene matches. CDR3 DNA sequence: TGTGCCAGCAGTTTAGAGGGGGCCGGAACCGGGGAGCTGTTTTTT. Protein sequence: CASSLEGAGTGELFF.

The chain has TRBV15 and TRBJ2-3; a weak D match, TRBD2 (8 bases). Trimming pared 5 bases from V and 2 bases from J, leaving 20 bases between. This CDR3 spans 17 amino acids. The germline CDR1 and CDR2 sequences are LNHNV and YYDKDF (reference sequence). The CDR3 region is CATSSGGNRGPTDTQYF. CDR3 nucleotides: TGTGCCACCAGCTCGGGGGGGAACAGGGGCCCCACAGATACGCAGTATTTT.

The rearrangement joins TRBV27 to TRBJ2-5; 7 bases align to TRBD1. The end of the DNA fits TRBJ2-7 better, so the J call may be wrong. Germline lookup yields CDR1 MNHEY and CDR2 SMNVEV (reference sequence). CDR3 size: 15 residues. CDR3 nucleotide sequence: TGTGCCAGCAGTCCATCGACAGGGATCGGATACGAGCAGTACTTC. Translated: CASSPSTGIGYEQYF.

V is TRBV14 and J is TRBJ2-1, with 8 bases lining up with TRBD2. V lost 2 bases and J lost 2; bases outside the gene matches: 14. The CDR3 runs 19 residues. CDR1 is SGHDN and CDR2 is FVKESK in the germline V gene. Here the CDR3 DNA reads TGTGCCAGCAGCCAATTTTCCTCCGGGACTAGTTTGGCCTACAATGAGCAGTTCTTC. This sequence encodes CASSQFSSGTSLAYNEQFF.